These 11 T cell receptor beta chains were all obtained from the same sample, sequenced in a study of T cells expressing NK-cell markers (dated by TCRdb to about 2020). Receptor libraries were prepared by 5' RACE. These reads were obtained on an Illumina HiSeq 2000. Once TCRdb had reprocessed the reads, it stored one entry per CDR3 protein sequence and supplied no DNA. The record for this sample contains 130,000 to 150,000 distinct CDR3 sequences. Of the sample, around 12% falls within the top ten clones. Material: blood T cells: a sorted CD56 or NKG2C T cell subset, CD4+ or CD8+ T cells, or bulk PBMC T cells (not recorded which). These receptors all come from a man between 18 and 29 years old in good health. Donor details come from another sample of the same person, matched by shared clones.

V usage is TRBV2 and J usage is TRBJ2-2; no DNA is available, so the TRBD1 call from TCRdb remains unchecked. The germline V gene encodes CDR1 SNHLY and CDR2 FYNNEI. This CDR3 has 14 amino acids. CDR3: CASLLGAGPGELFF.

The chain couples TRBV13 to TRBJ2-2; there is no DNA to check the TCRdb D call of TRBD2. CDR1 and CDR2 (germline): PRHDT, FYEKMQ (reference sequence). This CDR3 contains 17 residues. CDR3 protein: CASSLELAGAETGELFF. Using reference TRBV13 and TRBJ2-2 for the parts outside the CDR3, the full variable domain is AAGVIQSPRHLIKEKRETATLKCYPIPRHDTVYWYQQGPGQDPQFLISFYEKMQSDKGSIPDRFSAQQFSDYHSELNMSSLELGDSALYFCASSLELAGAETGELFFGEGSRLTVL.

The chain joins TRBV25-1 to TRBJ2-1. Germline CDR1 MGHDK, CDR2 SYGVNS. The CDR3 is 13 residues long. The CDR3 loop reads CASSVATYNEQFF.

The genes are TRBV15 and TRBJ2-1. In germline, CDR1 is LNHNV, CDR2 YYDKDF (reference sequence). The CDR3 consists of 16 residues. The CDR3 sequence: CATSPLSGSHNNEQFF. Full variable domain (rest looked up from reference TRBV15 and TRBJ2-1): DAMVIQNPRYQVTQFGKPVTLSCSQTLNHNVMYWYQQKSSQAPKLLFHYYDKDFNNEADTPDNFQSRRPNTSFCFLDIRSPGLGDTAMYLCATSPLSGSHNNEQFFGPGTRLTVL.

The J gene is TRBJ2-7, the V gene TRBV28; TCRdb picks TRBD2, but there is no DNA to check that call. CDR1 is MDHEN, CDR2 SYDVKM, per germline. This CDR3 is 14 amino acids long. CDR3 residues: CASSPRALSYEQYF.

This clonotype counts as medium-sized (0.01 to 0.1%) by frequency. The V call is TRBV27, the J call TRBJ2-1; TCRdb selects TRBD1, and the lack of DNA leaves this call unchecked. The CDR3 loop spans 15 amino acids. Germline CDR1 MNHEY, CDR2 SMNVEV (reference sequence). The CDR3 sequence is CASSLSNRGPLTPFF.

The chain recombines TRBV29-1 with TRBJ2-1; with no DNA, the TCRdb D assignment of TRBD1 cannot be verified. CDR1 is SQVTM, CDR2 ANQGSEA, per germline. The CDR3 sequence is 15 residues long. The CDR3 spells CSVEGGREYSNEQFF.

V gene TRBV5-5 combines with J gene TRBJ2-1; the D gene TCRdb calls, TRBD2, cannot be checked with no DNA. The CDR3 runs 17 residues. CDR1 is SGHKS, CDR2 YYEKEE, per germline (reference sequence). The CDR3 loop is CASSFGVGLAGPNEQFF.

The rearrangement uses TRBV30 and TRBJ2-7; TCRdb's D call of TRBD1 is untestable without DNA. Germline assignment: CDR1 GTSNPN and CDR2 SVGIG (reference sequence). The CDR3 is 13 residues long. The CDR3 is CAWSVGQDYEQYF.

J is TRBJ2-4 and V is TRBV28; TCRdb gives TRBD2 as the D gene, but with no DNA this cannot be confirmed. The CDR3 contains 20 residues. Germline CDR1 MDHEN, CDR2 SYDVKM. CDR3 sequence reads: CASSFFLTSGSPGAKNIQYF.

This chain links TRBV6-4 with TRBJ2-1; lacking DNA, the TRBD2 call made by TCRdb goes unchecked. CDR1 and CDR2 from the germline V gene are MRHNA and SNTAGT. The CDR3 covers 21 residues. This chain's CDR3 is CASRTDLASSGLGGYYNEQFF.